A selection of T cell receptor beta chains follows, all from one sample in a study of shared clonotypes between healthy human individuals. Assay: immunoSEQ multiplex PCR; the TCRdb copy retains only in-frame clones and omits some. The table has around 1,000,000 clones, 70% to 85% seen once. Sequencing was performed on memory CD4+ T cells from PBMCs. These TCRs come from a man younger than 35 in good health. Some clones in this sample may be carry-over from other donors' samples. Each CDR3 is given without its conserved first and last residue. Clone size appears in some rows only: once, few, many, or a class for an expanded clone.

abundance | v_gene | CDR3aa
. | TRBV6-5 | ASSYVRGMEGYT
once | TRBV7-6 | ASSLDVGGAGELF
. | TRBV5-4 | ASSFGPTGVITGEQY
. | TRBV7-3 | ASSSRGQLYNEQF
. | TRBV4-1 | ASSQGNYGYT
. | TRBV5-1 | ASSLVASTDTQY
. | TRBV10-3 | AISGLNEQF
. | TRBV9 | ASSLWTGVGNEQF
. | TRBV4-2 | ASSQGDRGTYEQY
. | TRBV4-1 | ASNHRTGTGVEKLF
. | TRBV5-6 | ASTTSLKLAGGEETQY
. | TRBV5-1 | ASGGAPNTEAF
few | TRBV4-1 | ASSQGWGNTEAF
. | TRBV5-1 | ASSLPGTRANEQF
. | TRBV7-3 | ASSFRFSETQY
few | TRBV5-6 | ASSSEGWELF
few | TRBV27 | ASRDGPLKAQY
many | TRBV11-3 | ASSSGKLPDTQY
few | TRBV18 | ASSPGNTGELF
. | TRBV27 | ASSLKVRNTEAF
. | TRBV5-4 | ASSERGRGNEQF
. | TRBV2 | ASTLAGLNTGELF
. | TRBV11-2 | ASSLREGGYNEQF
. | TRBV27 | ASSPKGRGEKLF
. | TRBV7-2 | ASSLGGRGGETQY
. | TRBV28 | ASSLLGTTYEQY
. | TRBV18 | ASSPLVSNPPTGELF
once | TRBV2 | ASSGLALDTQY
. | TRBV15 | ATSRVQVPWTEAF
many | TRBV9 | ASSVESYNEQF
. | TRBV7-7 | ASSPRDRNTGELF
. | TRBV18 | ASSILDRGLNTGELF
. | TRBV7-2 | ASSIRGREQF
. | TRBV28 | ASSQGGQGNTEAF
. | TRBV9 | ASSVGSRQGAGNEQF
. | TRBV7-9 | ASSSPDLYEQY
. | TRBV29-1 | SVRQGWEPNEQF
. | TRBV5-4 | ASSPEGGRTDTQY
. | TRBV2 | ASRGLTGVTYEQY
. | TRBV18 | ASSPKRDRAGGEQY
. | TRBV2 | ASSLNRGAEPQH
. | TRBV30 | AWRRGPYEQY
. | TRBV11-1 | ASSLGRGGTEAF
. | TRBV2 | ASSARGGRVTDTQY
. | TRBV5-1 | ASSLDLRDRVSKAGELF
. | TRBV18 | ASSPPTLQGHEQY
. | TRBV7-3 | ASSPQVNQPQH
. | TRBV19 | ASSINSGPYEQY
. | TRBV28 | ASSLWGTGSYEQY